This T cell receptor (beta chain) is from a study of T cells in Graves' hyperthyroidism and ophthalmopathy. Germline V gene data show CDR1 as SGHTA and CDR2 as FQGTGA. The length of the CDR3 is 13 residues. V lost 5 bases and J 5 bases, leaving 10 bases between the germline ends. Fresh peripheral blood, approximately 10 ml, was the source of the PBMCs. Amplification of TCR beta CDR3 regions was performed using RNA transcripts as template. The HTBI primer set drove a first-round RT-PCR of the TCR CDR3. TCRdb ran MiXCR on the multiplex PCR reads and lists one entry per CDR3 protein. The sample lists more than 650,000 distinct CDR3 sequences; around 15% were seen once.

The sequenced sample was blood. The chain recombines TRBV7-3 with TRBJ1-3, with unresolved D. The receptor was isolated from a woman younger than 30 with Graves' hyperthyroidism. The CDR3: CASSLNPRNTIYF. The CDR3 DNA reads as TGTGCCAGCAGCCTGAACCCCAGAAACACCATATATTTT.